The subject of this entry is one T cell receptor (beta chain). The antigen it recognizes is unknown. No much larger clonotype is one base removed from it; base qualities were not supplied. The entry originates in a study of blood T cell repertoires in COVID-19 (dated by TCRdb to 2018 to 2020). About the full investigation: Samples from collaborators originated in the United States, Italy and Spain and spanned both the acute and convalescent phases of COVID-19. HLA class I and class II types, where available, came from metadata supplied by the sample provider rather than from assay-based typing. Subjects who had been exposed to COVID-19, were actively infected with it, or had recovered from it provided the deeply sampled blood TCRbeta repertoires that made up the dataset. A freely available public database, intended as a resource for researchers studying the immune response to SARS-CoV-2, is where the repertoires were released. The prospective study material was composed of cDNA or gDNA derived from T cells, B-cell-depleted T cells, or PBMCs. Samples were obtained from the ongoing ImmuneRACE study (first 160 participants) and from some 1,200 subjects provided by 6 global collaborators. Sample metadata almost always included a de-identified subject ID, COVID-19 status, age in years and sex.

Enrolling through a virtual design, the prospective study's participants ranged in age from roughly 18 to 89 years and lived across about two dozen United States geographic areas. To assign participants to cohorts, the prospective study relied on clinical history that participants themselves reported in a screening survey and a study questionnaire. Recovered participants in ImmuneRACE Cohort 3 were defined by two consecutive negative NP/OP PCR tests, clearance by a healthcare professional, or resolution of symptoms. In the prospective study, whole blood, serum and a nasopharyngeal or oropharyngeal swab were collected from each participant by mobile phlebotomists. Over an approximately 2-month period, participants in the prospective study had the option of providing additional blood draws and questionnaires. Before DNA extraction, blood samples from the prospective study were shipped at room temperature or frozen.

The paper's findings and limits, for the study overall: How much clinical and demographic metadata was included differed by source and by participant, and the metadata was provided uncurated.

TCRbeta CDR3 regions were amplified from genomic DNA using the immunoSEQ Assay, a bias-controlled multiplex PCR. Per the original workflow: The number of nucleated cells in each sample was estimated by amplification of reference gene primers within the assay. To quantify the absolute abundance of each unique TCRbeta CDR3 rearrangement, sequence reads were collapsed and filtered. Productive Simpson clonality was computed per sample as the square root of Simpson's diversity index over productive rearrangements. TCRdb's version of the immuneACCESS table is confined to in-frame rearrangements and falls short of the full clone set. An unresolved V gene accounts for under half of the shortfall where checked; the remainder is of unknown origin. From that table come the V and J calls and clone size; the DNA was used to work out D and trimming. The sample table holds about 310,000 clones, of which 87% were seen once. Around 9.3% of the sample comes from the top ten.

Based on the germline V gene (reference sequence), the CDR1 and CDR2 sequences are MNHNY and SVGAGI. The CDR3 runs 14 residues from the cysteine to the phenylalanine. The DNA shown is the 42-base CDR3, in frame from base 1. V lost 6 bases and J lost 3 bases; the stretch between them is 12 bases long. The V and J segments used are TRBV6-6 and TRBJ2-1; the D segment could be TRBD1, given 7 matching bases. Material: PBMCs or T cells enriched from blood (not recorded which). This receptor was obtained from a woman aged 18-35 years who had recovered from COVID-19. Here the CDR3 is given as CASSIQGGYNEQFF. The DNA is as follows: TGTGCCAGCAGCATTCAGGGGGGCTACAATGAGCAGTTCTTC.